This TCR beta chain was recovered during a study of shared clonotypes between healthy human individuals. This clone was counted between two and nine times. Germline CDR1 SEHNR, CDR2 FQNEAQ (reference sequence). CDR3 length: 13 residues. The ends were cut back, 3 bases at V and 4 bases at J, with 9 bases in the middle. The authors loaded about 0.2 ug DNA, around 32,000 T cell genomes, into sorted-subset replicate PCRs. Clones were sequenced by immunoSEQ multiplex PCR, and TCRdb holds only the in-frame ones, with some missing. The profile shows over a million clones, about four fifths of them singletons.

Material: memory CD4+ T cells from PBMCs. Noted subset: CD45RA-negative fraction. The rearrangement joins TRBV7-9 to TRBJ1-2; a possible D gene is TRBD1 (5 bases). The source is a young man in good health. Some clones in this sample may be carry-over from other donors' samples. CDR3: CASSFRTSYGYTF. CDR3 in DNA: TGTGCCAGCAGCTTCAGGACATCCTATGGCTACACCTTC. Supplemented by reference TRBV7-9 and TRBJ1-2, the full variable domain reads DTGVSQNPRHKITKRGQNVTFRCDPISEHNRLYWYRQTLGQGPEFLTYFQNEAQLEKSRLLSDRFSAERPKGSFSTLEIQRTEQGDSAMYLCASSFRTSYGYTFGSGTRLTVV.